This TCR beta chain came from a study of post-analysis software for immune sequencing data. Study-wide context: Courses of disease covered relapsing-remitting, secondary progressive and progressive-relapsing multiple sclerosis. Study conclusions and caveats: Multiple sclerosis patients had significantly lower normalized Chao1 diversity than controls. Controls had lower frequencies than patients of a handful of TRBV segments, which included TRBV5-6, TRBV5-1 and TRBV20-1. Samples prepared in the same batch strongly co-clustered by F measure.

This CDR3 is 15 amino acids long. J gave up 7 bases and V 4 bases, and 7 bases lay outside the gene matches. The germline V gene encodes CDR1 SQVTM and CDR2 ANQGSEA. Included in the TCR beta cDNA libraries were unique molecular identifiers. Each batch of about 0.9 to 10 million T cells produced some 500,000 cDNA molecules. In TCRdb, the PCR reads were re-called with MiXCR into one record per CDR3 protein. The table records 550,000 to 700,000 distinct CDR3 sequences, roughly 40% of them present only once. About this clonotype: No antigen is known for it.

The genes are TRBV29-1 and TRBJ1-6, with TRBD1 identical over 10 bases. This TCR was recovered from a girl under 18 with multiple sclerosis. The sequenced material came from blood. CDR3 sequence reads: CSVAEGQGVNSPLHF. The DNA for the CDR3 is TGCAGCGTTGCGGAAGGACAGGGGGTCAATTCACCCCTCCACTTT.